The 2 T cell receptor beta chains in this list originate from one sample, sequenced in a study of T-cell reconstitution after alpha-beta-depleted transplantation in children. Molecular barcoding with unique molecular identifiers was used for the TCRbeta library. MiXCR, applied by TCRdb to the PCR reads, yields one record per CDR3 protein. The sample lists roughly 500,000 distinct CDR3 sequences; about 30% were seen once. The sequencing used PBMCs from the stem cell graft donor, collected from the stem cell graft. These receptors were collected from a human donor who donated a stem cell graft to a child with aplastic anemia.

This clonotype showed up just a few times. The chain combines TRBV7-8 with TRBJ2-1; D ambiguous. Per germline, CDR1 SGHVS and CDR2 FQNEAQ. The CDR3 has 15 residues. Trimming removed 5 bases at V and 4 bases at J, with 15 bases between. Here the CDR3 DNA reads TGTGCCAGCAGCCCCTCCTATCCGGCATACAATGAGCAGTTCTTC. Its protein product is CASSPSYPAYNEQFF.

The CDR3 DNA reads as TGTGCCAGTAGTGGGACAAATTACAATGAGCAGTTCTTC. Its protein product is CASSGTNYNEQFF. The rearrangement uses TRBV19 and TRBJ2-1, with D possibly TRBD1 on 6 matching bases. Between the trimmed V and J ends, which lost 5 bases and 4 bases, there was a span of 9 bases. The germline V gene encodes CDR1 LNHDA and CDR2 SQIVND (reference sequence). The CDR3 covers 13 residues.